The sequence of this T cell receptor beta chain was determined in a study of CD8+CD57+ T cells in acquired aplastic anemia. On the study more broadly: Quantities of DNA derived from sorted CD4+ and CD8+ cells averaged approximately 3.5 ug. Study results and caveats: Patients and controls turned out to have twenty-nine CD8+ CDR3 sequences in common. Researchers reported that CD8+ Simpson's diversity was not significantly different in patients versus controls.

There are 12 residues in the CDR3. CDR1 is ENHRY and CDR2 is SYGVKD in the germline V gene. Between the trimmed V and J ends, which lost 8 bases and 7 bases, there was a span of 15 bases. Patients included in sequencing had previously demonstrated CD8+CD57+ cell expansion by flow cytometry. Among the patients, none had received any therapy at the time of blood sampling. In its sample, this clonotype was seen once. Its antigen is unknown. According to the study, genomic DNA was the template for TCR beta VDJ and CDR3 profiling. TCRdb re-called the reads through MiXCR, storing one row per CDR3 protein. In the table there are more than 200,000 distinct CDR3 sequences, roughly 50% of which are singletons.

The sample was sorted CD4+, CD8+, or CD8+CD57+ T cells (not recorded which) from PBMCs. This sequence was found in a human donor with aplastic anemia. The rearrangement joins TRBV10-3 to TRBJ2-7, with D perhaps TRBD1 (8 bases). For the CDR3, the DNA is TGTGCCATCTTACAGGGGGGGGAAGAGCAGTACTTC. It specifies CAILQGGEEQYF.